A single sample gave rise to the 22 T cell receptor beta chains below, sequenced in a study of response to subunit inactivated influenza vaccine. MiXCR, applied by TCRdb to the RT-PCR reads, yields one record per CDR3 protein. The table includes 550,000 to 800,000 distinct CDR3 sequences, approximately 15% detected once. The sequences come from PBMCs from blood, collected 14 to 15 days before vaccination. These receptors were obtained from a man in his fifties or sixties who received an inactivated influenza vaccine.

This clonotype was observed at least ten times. The DNA of the CDR3 is TGTGCCACCAGTGTCTTCGGCGGGGGAACAGATACGCAGTATTTT. As protein: CATSVFGGGTDTQYF. The chain joins TRBV24-1 to TRBJ2-3; 7 bases are shared with TRBD2. Per germline, CDR1 KGHDR and CDR2 SFDVKD. Trimming cost V 5 bases and J 3 bases; bases outside gene matches: 7. The CDR3 totals 15 residues.

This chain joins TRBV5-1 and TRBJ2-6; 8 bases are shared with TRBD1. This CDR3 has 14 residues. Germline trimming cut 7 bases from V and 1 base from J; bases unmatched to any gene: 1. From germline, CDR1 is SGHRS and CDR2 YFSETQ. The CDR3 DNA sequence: TGCGCCAGCCACAGGGGGTCTGGGGCCAACGTCCTGACTTTC. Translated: CASHRGSGANVLTF.

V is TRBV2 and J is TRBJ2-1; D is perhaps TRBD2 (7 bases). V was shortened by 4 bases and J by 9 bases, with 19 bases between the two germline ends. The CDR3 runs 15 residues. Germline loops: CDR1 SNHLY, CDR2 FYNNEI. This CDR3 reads CASSGIRGGRAEQFF. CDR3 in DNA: TGTGCCAGCAGTGGAATTAGGGGGGGGCGAGCTGAGCAGTTCTTC.

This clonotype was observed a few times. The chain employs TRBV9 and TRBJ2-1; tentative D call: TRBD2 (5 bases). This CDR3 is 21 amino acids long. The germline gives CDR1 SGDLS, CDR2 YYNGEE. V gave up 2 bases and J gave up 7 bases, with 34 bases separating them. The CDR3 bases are TGTGCCAGCAGCGTCTCAACTCCCCCTTTAGGCGGGTTGCGGTGGATAAATGAGCAGTTCTTC. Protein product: CASSVSTPPLGGLRWINEQFF.

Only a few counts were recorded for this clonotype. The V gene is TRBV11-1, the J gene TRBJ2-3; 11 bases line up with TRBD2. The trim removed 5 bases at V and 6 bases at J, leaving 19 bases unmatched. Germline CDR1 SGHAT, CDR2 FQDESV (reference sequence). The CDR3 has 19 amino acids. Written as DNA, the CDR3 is TGTGCCAGCAGCGATACTTTACAGGTGTTAGCGGGGGGGCCTGATACGCAGTATTTT. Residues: CASSDTLQVLAGGPDTQYF. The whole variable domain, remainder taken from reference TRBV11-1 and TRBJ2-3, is EAEVAQSPRYKITEKSQAVAFWCDPISGHATLYWYRQILGQGPELLVQFQDESVVDDSQLPKDRFSAERLKGVDSTLKIQPAELGDSAMYLCASSDTLQVLAGGPDTQYFGPGTRLTVL.

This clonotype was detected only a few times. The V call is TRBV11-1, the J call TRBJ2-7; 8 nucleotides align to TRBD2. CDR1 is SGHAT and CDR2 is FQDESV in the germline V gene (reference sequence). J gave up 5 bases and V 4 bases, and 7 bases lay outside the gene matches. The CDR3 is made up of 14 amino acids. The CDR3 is CASSSQRGLNEQYF. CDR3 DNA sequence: TGTGCCAGCAGCTCACAGCGGGGGCTCAACGAGCAGTACTTC. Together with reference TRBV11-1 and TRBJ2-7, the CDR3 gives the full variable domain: EAEVAQSPRYKITEKSQAVAFWCDPISGHATLYWYRQILGQGPELLVQFQDESVVDDSQLPKDRFSAERLKGVDSTLKIQPAELGDSAMYLCASSSQRGLNEQYFGPGTRLTVT.

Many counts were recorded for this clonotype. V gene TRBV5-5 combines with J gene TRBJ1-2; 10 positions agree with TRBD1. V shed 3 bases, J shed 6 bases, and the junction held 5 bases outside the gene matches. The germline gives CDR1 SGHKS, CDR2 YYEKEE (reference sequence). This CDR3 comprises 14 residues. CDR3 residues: CASSSSGTGDGYTF. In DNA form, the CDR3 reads TGTGCCAGCAGCTCCTCCGGGACAGGGGATGGCTACACCTTC.

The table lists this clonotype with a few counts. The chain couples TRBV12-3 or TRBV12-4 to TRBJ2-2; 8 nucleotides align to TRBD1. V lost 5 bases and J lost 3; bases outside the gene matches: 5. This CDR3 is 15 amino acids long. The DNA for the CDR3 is TGTGCCAGCAGTGGTTCGACAGGGGACACCGGGGAGCTGTTTTTT. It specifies CASSGSTGDTGELFF.

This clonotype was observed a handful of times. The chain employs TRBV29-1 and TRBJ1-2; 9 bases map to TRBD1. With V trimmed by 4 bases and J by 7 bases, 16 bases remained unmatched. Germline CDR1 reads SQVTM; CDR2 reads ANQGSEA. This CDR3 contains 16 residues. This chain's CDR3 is CSVGGAQGARKGGYTF. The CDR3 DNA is TGCAGCGTTGGGGGGGCACAGGGGGCGAGGAAAGGTGGCTACACCTTC.

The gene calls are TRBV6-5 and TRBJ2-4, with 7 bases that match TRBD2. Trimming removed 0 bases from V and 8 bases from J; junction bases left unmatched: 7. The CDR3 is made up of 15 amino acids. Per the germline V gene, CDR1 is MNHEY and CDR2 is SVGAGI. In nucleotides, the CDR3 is TGTGCCAGCAGTTACTCGGGGGGGAATGTTGACATTCAGTACTTC. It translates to CASSYSGGNVDIQYF.

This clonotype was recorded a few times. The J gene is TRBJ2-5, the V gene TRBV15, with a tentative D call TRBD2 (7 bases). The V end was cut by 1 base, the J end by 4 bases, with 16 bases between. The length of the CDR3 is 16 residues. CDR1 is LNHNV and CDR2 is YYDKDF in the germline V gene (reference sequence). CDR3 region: CATSRGGGGLLETQYF. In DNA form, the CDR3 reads TGTGCCACCAGCAGAGGAGGGGGGGGCCTTCTAGAGACCCAGTACTTC.

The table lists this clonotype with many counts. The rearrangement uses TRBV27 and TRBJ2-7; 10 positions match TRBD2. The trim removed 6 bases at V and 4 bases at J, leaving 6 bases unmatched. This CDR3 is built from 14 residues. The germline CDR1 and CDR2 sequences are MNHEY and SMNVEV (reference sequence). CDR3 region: CASSLAGARYEQYF. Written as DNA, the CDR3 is TGTGCCAGCAGCCTAGCGGGGGCTAGGTACGAGCAGTACTTC.

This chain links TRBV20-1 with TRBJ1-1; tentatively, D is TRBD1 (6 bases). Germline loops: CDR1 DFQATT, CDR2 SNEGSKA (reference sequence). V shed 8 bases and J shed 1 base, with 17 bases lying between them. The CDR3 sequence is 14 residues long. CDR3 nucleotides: TGCAGTTCGCGCCGCCCGGGGGCGAACACTGAAGCTTTCTTT. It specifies CSSRRPGANTEAFF.

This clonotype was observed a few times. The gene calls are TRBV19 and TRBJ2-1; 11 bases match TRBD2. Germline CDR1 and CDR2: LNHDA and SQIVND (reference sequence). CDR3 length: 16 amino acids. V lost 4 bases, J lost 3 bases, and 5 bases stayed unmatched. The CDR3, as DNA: TGTGCCAGTAGTACGACTAGCGGGGCCCTCTACAATGAGCAGTTCTTC. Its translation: CASSTTSGALYNEQFF.

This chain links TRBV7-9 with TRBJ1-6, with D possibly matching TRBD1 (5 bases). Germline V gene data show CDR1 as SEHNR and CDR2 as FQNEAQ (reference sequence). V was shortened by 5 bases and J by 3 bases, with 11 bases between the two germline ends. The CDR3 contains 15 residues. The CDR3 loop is CASSGGDRYNSPLHF. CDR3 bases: TGTGCCAGCAGCGGAGGGGATCGCTATAATTCACCCCTCCACTTT.

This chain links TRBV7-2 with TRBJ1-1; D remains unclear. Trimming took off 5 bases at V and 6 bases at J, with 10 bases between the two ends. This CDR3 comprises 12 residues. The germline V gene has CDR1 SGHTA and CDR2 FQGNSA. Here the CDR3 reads CASSLDVAEAFF. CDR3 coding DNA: TGTGCCAGCAGCCTAGACGTGGCTGAAGCTTTCTTT.

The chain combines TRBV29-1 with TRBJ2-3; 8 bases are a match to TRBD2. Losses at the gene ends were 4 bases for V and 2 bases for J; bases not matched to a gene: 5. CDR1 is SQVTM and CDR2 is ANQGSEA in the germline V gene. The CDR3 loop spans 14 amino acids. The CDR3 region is CSVGTSGYTDTQYF. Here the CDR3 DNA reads TGCAGCGTTGGTACTAGCGGATACACAGATACGCAGTATTTT.

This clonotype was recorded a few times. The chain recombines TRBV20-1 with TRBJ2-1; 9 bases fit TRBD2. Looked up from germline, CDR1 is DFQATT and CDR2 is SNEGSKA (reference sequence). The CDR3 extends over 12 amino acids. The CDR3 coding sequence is TGCAGGTCGAGGACTAGCGCCAATGAGCAGTTCTTC. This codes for CRSRTSANEQFF.

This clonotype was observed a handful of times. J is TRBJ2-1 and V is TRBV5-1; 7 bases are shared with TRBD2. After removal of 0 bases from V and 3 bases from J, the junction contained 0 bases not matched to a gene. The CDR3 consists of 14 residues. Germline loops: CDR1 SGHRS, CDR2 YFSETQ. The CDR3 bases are TGCGCCAGCAGCTTGGGGGACTACTACAATGAGCAGTTCTTC. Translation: CASSLGDYYNEQFF.

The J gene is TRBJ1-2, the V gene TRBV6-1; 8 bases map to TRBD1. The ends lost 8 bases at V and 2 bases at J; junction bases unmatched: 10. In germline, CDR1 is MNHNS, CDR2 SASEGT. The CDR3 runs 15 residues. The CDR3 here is CASSSGGQGNYGYTF. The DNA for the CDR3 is TGTGCCAGCTCCTCTGGAGGACAGGGAAACTATGGCTACACCTTC.

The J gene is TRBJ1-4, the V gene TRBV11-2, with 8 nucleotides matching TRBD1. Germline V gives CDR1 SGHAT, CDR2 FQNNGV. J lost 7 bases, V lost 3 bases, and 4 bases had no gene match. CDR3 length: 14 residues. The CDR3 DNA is TGTGCCAGCAGCTTGGGACAGGCCCGTGAAAAACTGTTTTTT. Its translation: CASSLGQAREKLFF. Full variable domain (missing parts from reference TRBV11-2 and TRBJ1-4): EAGVAQSPRYKIIEKRQSVAFWCNPISGHATLYWYQQILGQGPKLLIQFQNNGVVDDSQLPKDRFSAERLKGVDSTLKIQPAKLEDSAVYLCASSLGQAREKLFFGSGTQLSVL.

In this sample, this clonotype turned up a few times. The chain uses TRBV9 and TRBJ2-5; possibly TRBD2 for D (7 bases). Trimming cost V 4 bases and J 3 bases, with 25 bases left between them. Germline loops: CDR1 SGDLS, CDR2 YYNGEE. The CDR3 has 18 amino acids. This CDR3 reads CASSSRGGGGKDEETQYF. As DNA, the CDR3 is TGTGCCAGCAGCTCCAGGGGAGGGGGGGGCAAGGACGAAGAGACCCAGTACTTC.